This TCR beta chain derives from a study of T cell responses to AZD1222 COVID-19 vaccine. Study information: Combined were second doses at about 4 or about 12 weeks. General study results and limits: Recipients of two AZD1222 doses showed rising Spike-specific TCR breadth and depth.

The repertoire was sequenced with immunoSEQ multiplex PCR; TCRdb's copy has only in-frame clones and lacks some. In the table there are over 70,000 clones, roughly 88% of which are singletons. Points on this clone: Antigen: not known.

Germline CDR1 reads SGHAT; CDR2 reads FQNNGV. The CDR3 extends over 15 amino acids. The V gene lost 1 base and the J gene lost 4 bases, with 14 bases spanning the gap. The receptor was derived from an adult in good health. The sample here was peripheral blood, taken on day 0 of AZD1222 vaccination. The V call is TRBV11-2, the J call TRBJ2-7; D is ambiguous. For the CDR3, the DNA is TGTGCCAGCAGCTTAGCCCCTAAAATCTTATACGAGCAGTACTTC. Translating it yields CASSLAPKILYEQYF. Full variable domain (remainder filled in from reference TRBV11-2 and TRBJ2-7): EAGVAQSPRYKIIEKRQSVAFWCNPISGHATLYWYQQILGQGPKLLIQFQNNGVVDDSQLPKDRFSAERLKGVDSTLKIQPAKLEDSAVYLCASSLAPKILYEQYFGPGTRLTVT.